A selection of T cell receptor beta chains follows, all from one sample in a study of response to subunit inactivated influenza vaccine. TCRdb reanalysed the RT-PCR reads using MiXCR and keeps one entry per CDR3 protein. The table includes some 500,000 distinct CDR3 sequences, about 25% detected once. This specimen was CD4+ T cells sorted from PBMCs, taken 5 to 6 days after vaccination. The receptor source for this set is a man in his fifties or sixties who received an inactivated influenza vaccine. Both conserved end residues are part of each CDR3. The D gene is left open where the match is weak. Not every row has a clone size; where given, it reads once, few, many or a size class.

V	size	D	J	CDR3	DNA
TRBV6-5	few	-	TRBJ2-6	CASSYSRGSGANVLTF	TGTGCCAGCAGTTACTCGAGGGGTTCTGGGGCCAACGTCCTGACTTTC
TRBV10-3	few	TRBD2	TRBJ2-5	CAIGSGLAGGEETQYF	TGTGCCATCGGATCGGGACTAGCGGGAGGGGAGGAGACCCAGTACTTC
TRBV5-1	-	-	TRBJ2-1	CASSLEQGGQFF	TGCGCCAGCAGCTTGGAACAGGGAGGGCAGTTCTTC
TRBV7-2	-	TRBD1	TRBJ1-2	CASSLMGTGYAYGYTF	TGTGCCAGCAGCTTAATGGGGACAGGGTACGCCTATGGCTACACCTTC
TRBV5-1	few	-	TRBJ2-6	CASSRGGSSGANVLTF	TGCGCCAGCTCTAGGGGGGGCAGCTCTGGGGCCAACGTCCTGACTTTC
TRBV3-1	-	-	TRBJ2-1	CASSQTGLNDEQFF	TGTGCCAGCAGCCAGACCGGACTAAACGATGAGCAGTTCTTC
TRBV15	few	TRBD1	TRBJ2-1	CATSRVPRRQGNNEQFF	TGTGCCACCAGCAGAGTACCTAGGAGACAGGGAAACAATGAGCAGTTCTTC
TRBV7-2	few	-	TRBJ1-6	CASSLGTGSPLHF	TGTGCCAGCAGCTTGGGGACGGGTTCACCCCTCCACTTT
TRBV20-1	few	-	TRBJ2-7	CSATGIGYEQYF	TGCAGTGCTACCGGGATAGGCTACGAGCAGTACTTC
TRBV29-1	-	-	TRBJ2-3	CSYSFGGATDTQYF	TGCAGCTATTCTTTTGGGGGGGCTACAGATACGCAGTATTTT
TRBV12-3/TRBV12-4	-	TRBD1	TRBJ1-5	CASSLQAGTGNQPQHF	TGTGCCAGCAGTCTCCAAGCCGGGACAGGGAATCAGCCCCAGCATTTT
TRBV30	-	-	TRBJ2-7	CAWSIGWDYEQYF	TGTGCCTGGAGTATCGGGTGGGATTACGAGCAGTACTTC
TRBV7-9	few	-	TRBJ2-1	CASSPPDGHIYNEQFF	TGTGCCAGCAGCCCCCCGGACGGGCACATATACAATGAGCAGTTCTTC
TRBV20-1	few	-	TRBJ1-1	CSASRGGQITEAFF	TGCAGTGCCTCACGGGGGGGCCAGATCACTGAAGCTTTCTTT
TRBV11-2	few	-	TRBJ1-1	CASRPPGRMNTEAFF	TGTGCCAGCAGACCCCCGGGACGGATGAACACTGAAGCTTTCTTT
TRBV6-5	-	-	TRBJ2-1	CASSYRFSSYNEQFF	TGTGCCAGCAGTTATCGCTTTAGCTCCTACAATGAGCAGTTCTTC
TRBV7-2	-	-	TRBJ2-1	CASSLRGYHEQFF	TGTGCCAGCAGCTTACGGGGTTACCATGAGCAGTTCTTC
TRBV10-3	few	TRBD2	TRBJ2-1	CAISESLAGIYNEQFF	TGTGCCATCAGTGAGTCGTTAGCGGGAATCTACAATGAGCAGTTCTTC
TRBV10-3	-	TRBD1	TRBJ1-5	CAIPAPKTGAQISNQPQHF	TGTGCCATCCCTGCACCGAAGACAGGGGCACAAATTAGCAATCAGCCCCAGCATTTT
TRBV20-1	-	TRBD2	TRBJ2-1	CSASGLAGAEAYYNEQFF	TGCAGTGCTTCTGGACTAGCGGGGGCCGAAGCCTACTACAATGAGCAGTTCTTC
TRBV6-5	few	-	TRBJ2-5	CASSPGKETQYF	TGTGCCAGCAGCCCCGGGAAAGAGACCCAGTACTTC
TRBV7-2	-	-	TRBJ2-5	CASSLRGFQETQYF	TGTGCCAGCAGCTTACGTGGTTTCCAAGAGACCCAGTACTTC
TRBV12-3/TRBV12-4	-	-	TRBJ2-1	CASSAHMAGEQFF	TGTGCCAGCAGTGCGCACATGGCCGGGGAGCAGTTCTTC
TRBV3-1	-	-	TRBJ1-2	CASSQERISINYGYTF	TGTGCCAGCAGCCAAGAGAGAATCTCAATCAACTATGGCTACACCTTC